One and the same sample provided the 13 T cell receptor beta chains below, sequenced in a study of T cell repertoires in cytomegalovirus infection. MiXCR was run by TCRdb on the reads, yielding one entry per CDR3 protein. The data contain 480,000 or so distinct CDR3 sequences, approximately 11% of them singletons. Sample: PBMCs. Receptor source: a human donor in good health (CMV status not recorded). Some clones in this sample may be carry-over from other donors' samples.

This clonotype was recorded many times. The chain couples TRBV5-4 to TRBJ1-1; D is uncertain. V shed 1 base and J shed 4 bases, with 8 bases lying between them. Germline lookup yields CDR1 SGHNT and CDR2 YYREEE (reference sequence). CDR3 length: 13 residues. This CDR3 reads CASSLPGITEAFF. Written as DNA, the CDR3 is TGTGCCAGCAGCTTGCCGGGGATCACTGAAGCTTTCTTT.

This clonotype was observed many times. The CDR3 reads CASSLGGGPYGYTF. CDR3 sequence (DNA): TGTGCCAGCAGTTTAGGCGGAGGGCCTTATGGCTACACCTTC. This chain links TRBV12-3 or TRBV12-4 with TRBJ1-2; no clear D gene. V lost 1 base to trimming and J lost 5 bases, with 11 bases between them. The CDR3 sequence is 14 residues long.

This clonotype showed up just a few times. The rearrangement uses TRBV28 and TRBJ2-7; TRBD2 might be the D (6 bases). CDR3 length: 14 amino acids. Trimming stripped 8 bases from V and 3 bases from J, with 17 bases between. Germline loops: CDR1 MDHEN, CDR2 SYDVKM. The chain's CDR3 is CASATSPPVYEQYF. The CDR3 DNA sequence: TGTGCCAGCGCTACTAGCCCCCCGGTCTACGAGCAGTACTTC.

This clonotype was observed a few times. V and J are TRBV14 and TRBJ1-2; D uncertain. Germline assignment: CDR1 SGHDN and CDR2 FVKESK. V was clipped by 0 bases and J by 4 bases, with 9 bases between them. The CDR3 totals 14 residues. CDR3 residues: CASSQDRLSYGYTF. CDR3 bases: TGTGCCAGCAGCCAAGATAGGCTTTCCTATGGCTACACCTTC.

This chain links TRBV5-1 with TRBJ1-1; D not certain. Trimming stripped 3 bases from V and 1 base from J, with 7 bases between. The CDR3 is 13 amino acids. Germline assignment: CDR1 SGHRS and CDR2 YFSETQ. CDR3 in DNA: TGCGCCAGCAGCTCGGACGCGAACACTGAAGCTTTCTTT. It codes for CASSSDANTEAFF.

This clonotype was observed at least ten times. This chain links TRBV27 with TRBJ2-1; tentatively, D is TRBD1 or TRBD2 (5 bases each). Germline V CDR1 and CDR2: MNHEY, SMNVEV (reference sequence). V lost 4 bases to trimming and J lost 2 bases, with 18 bases between them. CDR3 length equals 17 residues. The DNA for the CDR3 is TGTGCCAGCAGTTACAATACTTTGGGGGTCGCCTACAATGAGCAGTTCTTC. Protein sequence: CASSYNTLGVAYNEQFF.

This clonotype was picked up a small number of times. V and J are TRBV27 and TRBJ2-7; possibly TRBD1 for D (6 bases). From germline, CDR1 is MNHEY and CDR2 SMNVEV (reference sequence). With 5 bases removed from V and 2 bases from J, the gap between germline ends came to 10 bases. The CDR3 consists of 13 residues. The CDR3, as DNA: TGTGCCAGCAGTCACACAGGGCCCTACGAGCAGTACTTC. It translates to CASSHTGPYEQYF.

With respect to this clonotype: This may be a read error, as it is one base from a much larger clone. A read error is likely, as this CDR3 ends without the conserved phenylalanine or tryptophan. The V call is TRBV5-4, the J call TRBJ2-7, with 8 bases lining up with TRBD2. Germline CDR1 reads SGHNT; CDR2 reads YYREEE (reference sequence). The CDR3 runs to 15 residues. Germline trimming cut 4 bases from V and 2 bases from J; bases unmatched to any gene: 8. The CDR3 loop is CASSPLAEPPYEQYL. In DNA, the CDR3 is TGTGCCAGCAGCCCACTAGCGGAACCTCCCTACGAGCAGTACCTC.

This sequence joins TRBV3-1 and TRBJ2-7; the match to TRBD2 covers 11 bases. CDR3 size: 16 residues. Trimming at V came to 2 bases and at J to 2 bases, leaving 5 bases not matched to a gene. Germline CDR1 LGHDT, CDR2 YNNKEL (reference sequence). CDR3 DNA: TGTGCCAGCAGCCAAAGACTAGCGGGGAGAGCCTACGAGCAGTACTTC. This codes for CASSQRLAGRAYEQYF.

This chain connects TRBV5-6 to TRBJ2-3; D remains ambiguous. V dropped 0 bases and J dropped 4 bases, with 15 bases sitting between them. There are 16 residues in the CDR3. CDR1 and CDR2 (germline): SGHDT, YYEEEE. CDR3 protein: CASSLDGEKESDTQYF. Here the CDR3 DNA reads TGTGCCAGCAGCTTGGACGGCGAAAAAGAGTCAGATACGCAGTATTTT.

This clonotype was seen at least ten times. In DNA form, the CDR3 reads TGTGCCAGCAGTCGGGACAGGGCTCCTAATTCACCCCTCCACTTT. This translates into CASSRDRAPNSPLHF. The chain couples TRBV7-6 to TRBJ1-6; 9 bases align to TRBD1. CDR1 is SGHVS, CDR2 FNYEAQ, per germline. Trimming at V came to 6 bases and at J to 6 bases, leaving 6 bases not matched to a gene. This CDR3 is 15 amino acids long.

This chain connects TRBV12-3 or TRBV12-4 to TRBJ2-1; 8 nucleotides agree with TRBD2. V lost 0 bases to trimming and J lost 6 bases; unmatched junction nucleotides: 10. CDR3 length equals 17 residues. The CDR3 region is CASSLARAGRAGNEQFF. For the CDR3, the DNA is TGTGCCAGCAGTTTAGCGCGAGCCGGGAGGGCCGGCAATGAGCAGTTCTTC.

There are many counts of this clonotype. The chain employs TRBV7-8 and TRBJ1-5; TRBD1 matches at 7 bases. Germline V gene sequence: CDR1 SGHVS, CDR2 FQNEAQ. V shed 0 bases, J shed 5 bases, and the junction held 13 bases outside the gene matches. The CDR3 contains 18 residues. The CDR3 DNA follows: TGTGCCAGCAGCTTAGCGTGGGGATACCGGGACAGAGATCAGCCCCAGCATTTT. It yields the protein CASSLAWGYRDRDQPQHF.